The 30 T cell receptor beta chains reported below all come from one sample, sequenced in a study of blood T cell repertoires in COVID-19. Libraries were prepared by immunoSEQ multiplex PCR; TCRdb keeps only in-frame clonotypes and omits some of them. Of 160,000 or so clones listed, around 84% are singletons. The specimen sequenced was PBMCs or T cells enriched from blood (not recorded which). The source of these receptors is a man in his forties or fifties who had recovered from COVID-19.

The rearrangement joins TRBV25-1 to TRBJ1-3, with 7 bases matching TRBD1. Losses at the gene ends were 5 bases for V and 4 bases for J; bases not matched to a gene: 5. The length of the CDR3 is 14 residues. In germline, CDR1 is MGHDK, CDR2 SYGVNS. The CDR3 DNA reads TGTGCCAGCAGTCCGACAGGGACCGGAAACACCATATATTTT. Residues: CASSPTGTGNTIYF.

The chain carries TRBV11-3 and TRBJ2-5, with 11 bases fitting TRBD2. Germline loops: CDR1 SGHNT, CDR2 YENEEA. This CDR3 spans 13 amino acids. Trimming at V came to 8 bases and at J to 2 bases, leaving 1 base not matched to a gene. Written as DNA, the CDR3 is TGTGCCAGCCGACTAGCGGGGCAAGAGACCCAGTACTTC. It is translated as CASRLAGQETQYF. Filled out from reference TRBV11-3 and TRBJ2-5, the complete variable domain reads EAGVVQSPRYKIIEKKQPVAFWCNPISGHNTLYWYLQNLGQGPELLIRYENEEAVDDSQLPKDRFSAERLKGVDSTLKIQPAELGDSAVYLCASRLAGQETQYFGPGTRLLVL.

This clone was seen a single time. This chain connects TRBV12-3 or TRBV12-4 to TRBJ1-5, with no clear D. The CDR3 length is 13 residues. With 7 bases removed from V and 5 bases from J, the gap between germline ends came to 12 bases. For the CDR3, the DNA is TGTGCCAGCACCCCGGGTTATTATCAGCCCCAGCATTTT. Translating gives CASTPGYYQPQHF.

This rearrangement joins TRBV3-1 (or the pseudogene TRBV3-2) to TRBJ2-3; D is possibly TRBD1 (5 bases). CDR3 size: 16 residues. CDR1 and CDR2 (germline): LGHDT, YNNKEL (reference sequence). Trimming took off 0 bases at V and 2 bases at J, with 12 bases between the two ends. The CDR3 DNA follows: TGTGCCAGCAGCCAAGAGCAGACAGTGCCCACAGATACGCAGTATTTT. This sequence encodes CASSQEQTVPTDTQYF.

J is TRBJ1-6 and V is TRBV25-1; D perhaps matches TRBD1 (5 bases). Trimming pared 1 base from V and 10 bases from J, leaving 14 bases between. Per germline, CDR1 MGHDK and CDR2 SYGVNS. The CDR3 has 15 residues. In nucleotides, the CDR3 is TGTGCCAGCAGTGAATGGAAGGGGCCGGTGTCACCCCTCCACTTT. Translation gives CASSEWKGPVSPLHF.

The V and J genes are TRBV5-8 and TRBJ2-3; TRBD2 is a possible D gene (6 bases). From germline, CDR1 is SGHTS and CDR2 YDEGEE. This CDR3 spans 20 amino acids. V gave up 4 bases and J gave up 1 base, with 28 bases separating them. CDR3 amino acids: CASSPVAWGAFKRGTDTQYF. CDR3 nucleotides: TGTGCCAGCAGCCCGGTAGCTTGGGGCGCGTTTAAGCGGGGCACAGATACGCAGTATTTT.

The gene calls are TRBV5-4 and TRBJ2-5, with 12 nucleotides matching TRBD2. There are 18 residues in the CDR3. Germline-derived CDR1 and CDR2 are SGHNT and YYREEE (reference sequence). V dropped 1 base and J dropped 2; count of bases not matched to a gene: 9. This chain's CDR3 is CASSLPRLAGVPQETQYF. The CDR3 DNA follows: TGTGCCAGCAGCTTGCCGAGACTAGCGGGGGTGCCTCAAGAGACCCAGTACTTC.

The CDR3 protein is CASSSGVAPYEQYF. The DNA for the CDR3 is TGTGCCAGCAGCTCCGGGGTTGCCCCCTACGAGCAGTACTTC. The V and J genes are TRBV5-4 and TRBJ2-7; perhaps TRBD2 as D (5 bases). The CDR3 covers 14 residues. Germline V gene data show CDR1 as SGHNT and CDR2 as YYREEE (reference sequence). V was cut by 3 bases and J by 2 bases, with 12 bases left in between.

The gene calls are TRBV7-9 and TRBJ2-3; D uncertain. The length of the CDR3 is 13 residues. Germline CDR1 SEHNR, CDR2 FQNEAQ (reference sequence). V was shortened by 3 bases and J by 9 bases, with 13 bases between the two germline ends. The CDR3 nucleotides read TGTGCCAGCAGCTTTGGGCCCCCCGAAACGCAGTATTTT. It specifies CASSFGPPETQYF.

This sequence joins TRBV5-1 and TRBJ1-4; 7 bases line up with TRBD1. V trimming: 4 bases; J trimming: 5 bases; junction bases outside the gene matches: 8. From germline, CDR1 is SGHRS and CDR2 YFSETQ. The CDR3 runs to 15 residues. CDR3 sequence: CASSRQTGPNEKLFF. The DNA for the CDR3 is TGCGCCAGCAGCAGGCAGACAGGGCCAAATGAAAAACTGTTTTTT.

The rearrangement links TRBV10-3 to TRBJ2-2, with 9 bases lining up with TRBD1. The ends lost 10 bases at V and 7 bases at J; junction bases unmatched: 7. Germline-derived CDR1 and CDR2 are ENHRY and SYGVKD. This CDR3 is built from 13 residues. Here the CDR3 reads CATRDRDIGELFF. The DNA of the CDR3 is TGTGCCACCAGGGACAGGGATATCGGGGAGCTGTTTTTT.

Here the CDR3 reads CASSLGGVIPEAFF. In DNA, the CDR3 is TGTGCCAGCAGCCTCGGGGGGGTGATTCCTGAAGCTTTCTTT. V usage is TRBV5-6 and J usage is TRBJ1-1; maybe TRBD1 (5 bases). The CDR3 covers 14 residues. Trimming took 4 bases from V and 6 from J, leaving 16 bases between them. Germline CDR1 and CDR2: SGHDT and YYEEEE.

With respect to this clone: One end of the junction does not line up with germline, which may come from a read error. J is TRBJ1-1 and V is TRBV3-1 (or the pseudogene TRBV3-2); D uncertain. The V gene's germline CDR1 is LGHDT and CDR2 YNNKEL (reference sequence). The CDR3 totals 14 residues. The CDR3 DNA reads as TGTGCCAGCAGTCAAGCACGGGGTTCCACTGAAGCTTTCTTT. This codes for CASSQARGSTEAFF.

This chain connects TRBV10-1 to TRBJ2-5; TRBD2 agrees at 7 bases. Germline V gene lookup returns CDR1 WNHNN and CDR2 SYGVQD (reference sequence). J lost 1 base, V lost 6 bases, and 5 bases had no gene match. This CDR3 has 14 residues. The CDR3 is CASSRAGPQETQYF. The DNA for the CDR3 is TGCGCCAGCAGCCGAGCGGGGCCCCAAGAGACCCAGTACTTC.

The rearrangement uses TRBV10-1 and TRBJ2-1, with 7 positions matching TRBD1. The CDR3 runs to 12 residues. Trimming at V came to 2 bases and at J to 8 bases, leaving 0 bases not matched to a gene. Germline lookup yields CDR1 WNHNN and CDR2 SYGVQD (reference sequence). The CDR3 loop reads CASSETGDEQFF. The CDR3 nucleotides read TGCGCCAGCAGTGAGACAGGGGATGAGCAGTTCTTC.

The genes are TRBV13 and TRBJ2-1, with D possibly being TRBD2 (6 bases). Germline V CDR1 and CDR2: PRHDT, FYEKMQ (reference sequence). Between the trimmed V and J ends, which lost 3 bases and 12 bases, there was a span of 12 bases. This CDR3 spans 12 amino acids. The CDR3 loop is CASSLQTRWQFF. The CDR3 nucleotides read TGTGCCAGCAGCTTGCAGACTAGATGGCAGTTCTTC.

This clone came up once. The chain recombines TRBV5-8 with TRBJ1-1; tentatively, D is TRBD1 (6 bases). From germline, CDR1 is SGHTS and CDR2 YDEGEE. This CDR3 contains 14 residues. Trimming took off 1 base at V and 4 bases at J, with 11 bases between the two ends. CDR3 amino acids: CASSLFRGGTEAFF. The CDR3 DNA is TGTGCCAGCAGCTTGTTTAGGGGGGGCACTGAAGCTTTCTTT.

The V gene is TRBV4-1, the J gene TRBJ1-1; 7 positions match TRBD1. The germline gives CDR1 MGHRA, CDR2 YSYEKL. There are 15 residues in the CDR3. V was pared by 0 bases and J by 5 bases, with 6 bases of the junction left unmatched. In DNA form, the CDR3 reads TGCGCCAGCAGCCAAGATGAGGCAGGGGGAACTGAAGCTTTCTTT. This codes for CASSQDEAGGTEAFF.

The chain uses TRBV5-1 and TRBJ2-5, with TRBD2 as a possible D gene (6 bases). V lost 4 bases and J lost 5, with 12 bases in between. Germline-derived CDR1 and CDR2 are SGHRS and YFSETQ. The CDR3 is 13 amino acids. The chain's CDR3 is CASSPVGGETQYF. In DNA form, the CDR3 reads TGCGCCAGCAGCCCCGTGGGGGGTGAGACCCAGTACTTC. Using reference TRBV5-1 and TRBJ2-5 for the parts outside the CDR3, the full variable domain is KAGVTQTPRYLIKTRGQQVTLSCSPISGHRSVSWYQQTPGQGLQFLFEYFSETQRNKGNFPGRFSGRQFSNSRSEMNVSTLELGDSALYLCASSPVGGETQYFGPGTRLLVL.

CDR3: CASSFDGGARFGYTF. The CDR3 DNA reads TGCGCCAGCAGCTTTGATGGGGGGGCCAGATTTGGCTACACCTTC. The chain combines TRBV5-1 with TRBJ1-2; perhaps TRBD1 as D (6 bases). The germline CDR1 and CDR2 sequences are SGHRS and YFSETQ. The CDR3 contains 15 residues. V was cut by 2 bases and J by 7 bases, with 18 bases left in between.

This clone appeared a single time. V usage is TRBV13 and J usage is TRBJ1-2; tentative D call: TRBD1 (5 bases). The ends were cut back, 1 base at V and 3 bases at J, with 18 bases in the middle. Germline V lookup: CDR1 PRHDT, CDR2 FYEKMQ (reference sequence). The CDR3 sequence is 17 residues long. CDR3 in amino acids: CASSLAPGQSNHYGYTF. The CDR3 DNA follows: TGTGCCAGCAGCTTAGCGCCCGGACAATCGAACCACTATGGCTACACCTTC.

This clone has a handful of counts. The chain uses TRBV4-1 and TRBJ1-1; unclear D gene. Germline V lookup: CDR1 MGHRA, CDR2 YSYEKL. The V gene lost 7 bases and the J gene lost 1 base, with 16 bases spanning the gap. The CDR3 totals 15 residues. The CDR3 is CASKEDVNRNTEAFF. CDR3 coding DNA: TGCGCCAGCAAGGAGGACGTAAATCGGAACACTGAAGCTTTCTTT.

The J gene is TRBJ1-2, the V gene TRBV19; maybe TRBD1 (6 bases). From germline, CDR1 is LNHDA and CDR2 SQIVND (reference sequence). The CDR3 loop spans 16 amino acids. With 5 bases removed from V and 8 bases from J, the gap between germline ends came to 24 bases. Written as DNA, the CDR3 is TGTGCCAGTAGTGTCCTCGGGTCAGCCGGAAGGGGGGGCTACACCTTC. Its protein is CASSVLGSAGRGGYTF.

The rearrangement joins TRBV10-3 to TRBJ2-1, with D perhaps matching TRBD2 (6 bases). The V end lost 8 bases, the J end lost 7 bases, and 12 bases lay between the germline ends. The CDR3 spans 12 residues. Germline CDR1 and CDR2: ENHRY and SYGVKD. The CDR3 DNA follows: TGTGCCATCGGGGAGGCCACAAATGAGCAGTTCTTC. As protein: CAIGEATNEQFF.

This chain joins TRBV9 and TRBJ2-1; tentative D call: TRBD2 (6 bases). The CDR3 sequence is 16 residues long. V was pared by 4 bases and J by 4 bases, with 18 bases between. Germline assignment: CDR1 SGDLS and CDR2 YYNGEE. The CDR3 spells CASSPRDGGRYNEQFF. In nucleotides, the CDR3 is TGTGCCAGCAGCCCCCGGGACGGAGGGAGATACAATGAGCAGTTCTTC.

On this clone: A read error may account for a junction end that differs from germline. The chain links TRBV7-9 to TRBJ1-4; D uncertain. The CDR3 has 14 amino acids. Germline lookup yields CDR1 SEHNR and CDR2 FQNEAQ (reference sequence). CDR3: CAGSLSGTNEKLFF. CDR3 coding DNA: TGTGCCGGCAGCTTATCCGGGACTAATGAAAAACTGTTTTTT.

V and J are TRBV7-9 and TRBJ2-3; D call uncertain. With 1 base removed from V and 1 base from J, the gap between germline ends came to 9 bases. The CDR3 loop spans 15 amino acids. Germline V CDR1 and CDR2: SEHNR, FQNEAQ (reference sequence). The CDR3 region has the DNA TGTGCCAGCAGCTTAGGCTGGGCCGGCACAGATACGCAGTATTTT. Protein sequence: CASSLGWAGTDTQYF.

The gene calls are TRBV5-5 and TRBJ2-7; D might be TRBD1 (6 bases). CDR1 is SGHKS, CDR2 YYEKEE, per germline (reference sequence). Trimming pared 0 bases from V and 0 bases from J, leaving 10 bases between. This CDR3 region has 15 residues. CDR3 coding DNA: TGTGCCAGCAGCTTGGCGGCAGGGGCCTCCTACGAGCAGTACTTC. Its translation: CASSLAAGASYEQYF.

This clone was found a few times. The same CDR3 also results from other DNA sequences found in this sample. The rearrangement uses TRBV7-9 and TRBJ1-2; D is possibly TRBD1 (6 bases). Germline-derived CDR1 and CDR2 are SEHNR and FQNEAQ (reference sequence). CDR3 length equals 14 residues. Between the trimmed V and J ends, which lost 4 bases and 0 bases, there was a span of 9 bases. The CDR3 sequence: CASSSSGANYGYTF. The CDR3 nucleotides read TGTGCCAGCAGCTCCTCAGGGGCTAACTATGGCTACACCTTC.

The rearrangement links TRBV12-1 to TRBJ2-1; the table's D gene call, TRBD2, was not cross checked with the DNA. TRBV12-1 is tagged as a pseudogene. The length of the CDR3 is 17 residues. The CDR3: CASSFEPSSSSYNEQFF. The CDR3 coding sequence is TGTGCCAGCAGCTTTGAGCCTAGCTCAAGCTCCTACAATGAGCAGTTCTTC.